A single sample gave rise to the 22 T cell receptor beta chains below, sequenced in a study of T cell responses to AZD1222 COVID-19 vaccine. Some clones are missing from TCRdb's copy, which holds only in-frame ones; the method was immunoSEQ multiplex PCR. The profile covers approximately 150,000 clones, with around 90% appearing a single time and 1.7% taken by the ten largest. The specimen was peripheral blood, collected on day 0 of AZD1222 vaccination. The receptor source for this set is an adult in good health.

This chain links TRBV28 with TRBJ2-7; no clear D gene. This CDR3 has 14 amino acids. Germline values: CDR1 MDHEN, CDR2 SYDVKM. V was clipped by 7 bases and J by 3 bases, with 16 bases between them. Written as DNA, the CDR3 is TGTGCCAGCATCGGTTTTACCGGTCACTACGAGCAGTACTTC. Amino acids: CASIGFTGHYEQYF. The entire variable domain, with the rest obtained from reference TRBV28 and TRBJ2-7, is as follows: DVKVTQSSRYLVKRTGEKVFLECVQDMDHENMFWYRQDPGLGLRLIYFSYDVKMKEKGDIPEGYSVSREKKERFSLILESASTNQTSMYLCASIGFTGHYEQYFGPGTRLTVT.

The chain has TRBV29-1 and TRBJ1-1; 7 bases align to TRBD1. Germline lookup yields CDR1 SQVTM and CDR2 ANQGSEA. This CDR3 contains 16 residues. V shed 4 bases, J shed 1 base, and the junction held 12 bases outside the gene matches. Here the CDR3 reads CSVAYPSGQKNTEAFF. In DNA form, the CDR3 reads TGCAGCGTTGCCTACCCCTCGGGACAGAAGAACACTGAAGCTTTCTTT.

The chain joins TRBV5-4 to TRBJ1-3; D call uncertain. Germline loops: CDR1 SGHNT, CDR2 YYREEE (reference sequence). This CDR3 is 14 amino acids long. V was pared by 3 bases and J by 1 base, with 8 bases between. Written as DNA, the CDR3 is TGTGCCAGCAGCTCTGACACTTCTGGAAACACCATATATTTT. Its translation: CASSSDTSGNTIYF.

The rearrangement links TRBV11-2 to TRBJ1-1, with a tentative D call TRBD1 (6 bases). Trimming took off 5 bases at V and 4 bases at J, with 17 bases between the two ends. The germline gives CDR1 SGHAT, CDR2 FQNNGV. The CDR3 loop spans 15 amino acids. CDR3 protein: CASSPSSGASTEAFF. In DNA, the CDR3 is TGTGCCAGCAGCCCTTCGTCAGGGGCGAGCACTGAAGCTTTCTTT.

The genes are TRBV6-2 or TRBV6-3 and TRBJ1-5, with no clear D. The V gene lost 2 bases and the J gene lost 5 bases, with 7 bases spanning the gap. Germline V gene data show CDR1 as MNHEY and CDR2 as SVGEGT. This CDR3 comprises 13 residues. CDR3 sequence (DNA): TGTGCCAGCAGTTACGCAGGTTATCAGCCCCAGCATTTT. Translation: CASSYAGYQPQHF.

A note on this clone: A junction end diverges from the germline sequence, so it may reflect a read error. The chain has TRBV11-2 and TRBJ2-2; D is ambiguous. Germline V gene sequence: CDR1 SGHAT, CDR2 FQNNGV. The CDR3 spans 13 residues. Here the CDR3 reads CASAYTKTGELFF. The CDR3 DNA reads as TGTGCCAGCGCTTACACGAAGACCGGGGAGCTGTTTTTT.

This chain connects TRBV6-6 to TRBJ1-5, with TRBD1 as a possible D gene (6 bases). The germline gives CDR1 MNHNY, CDR2 SVGAGI (reference sequence). The CDR3 loop spans 13 amino acids. V lost 5 bases to trimming and J lost 5 bases, with 10 bases between them. CDR3 DNA sequence: TGTGCCAGCAGTCGACAGGCTTATCAGCCCCAGCATTTT. Translating it yields CASSRQAYQPQHF.

V gene TRBV7-2 combines with J gene TRBJ2-7; D gene ambiguous. CDR1 is SGHTA and CDR2 is FQGNSA in the germline V gene. CDR3 length: 12 residues. V lost 2 bases and J lost 1, with 3 bases in between. CDR3 region: CASSLSSYEQYF. The CDR3 bases are TGTGCCAGCAGCTTATCGTCCTACGAGCAGTACTTC. The full variable domain, in which reference TRBV7-2 and TRBJ2-7 provide the parts outside the CDR3, is GAGVSQSPSNKVTEKGKDVELRCDPISGHTALYWYRQSLGQGLEFLIYFQGNSAPDKSGLPSDRFSAERTGGSVSTLTIQRTQQEDSAVYLCASSLSSYEQYFGPGTRLTVT.

The chain employs TRBV6-5 and TRBJ2-1, with D possibly being TRBD1 (5 bases). The CDR3 sequence is 15 residues long. The V and J ends lost 0 bases and 10 bases respectively, with 16 bases between them. The V gene's germline CDR1 is MNHEY and CDR2 SVGAGI. The CDR3 DNA follows: TGTGCCAGCAGTTACTCGTTAATTCCCAGGGAAGAGCAGTTCTTC. Encoded protein: CASSYSLIPREEQFF.

The gene calls are TRBV29-1 and TRBJ2-5; tentative D call: TRBD1 (5 bases). This CDR3 has 15 residues. In germline, CDR1 is SQVTM, CDR2 ANQGSEA. The V and J ends lost 6 bases and 2 bases respectively, with 19 bases between them. CDR3 sequence: CSVGQRLAPQETQYF. The DNA for the CDR3 is TGCAGCGTGGGGCAACGGTTGGCGCCGCAAGAGACCCAGTACTTC.

The V call is TRBV5-1, the J call TRBJ2-7; maybe TRBD2 (6 bases). The CDR3 has 15 residues. Trimming removed 5 bases at V and 3 bases at J, with 18 bases between. Germline-derived CDR1 and CDR2 are SGHRS and YFSETQ. CDR3 sequence reads: CASRLGGRGIYEQYF. The CDR3 DNA sequence: TGCGCCAGCAGGCTTGGGGGACGGGGGATCTACGAGCAGTACTTC.

J is TRBJ2-7 and V is TRBV5-1, with 9 bases matching TRBD1. The CDR3 has 15 amino acids. From germline, CDR1 is SGHRS and CDR2 YFSETQ. Trimming took 3 bases from V and 3 from J; bases not matched to a gene: 7. CDR3 sequence reads: CASSSGQTGGYEQYF. The DNA of the CDR3 is TGCGCCAGCAGCTCGGGACAGACAGGGGGCTACGAGCAGTACTTC.

V is TRBV30 and J is TRBJ2-7, with 12 bases fitting TRBD2. Trimming took 2 bases from V and 6 from J; bases not matched to a gene: 5. The CDR3 is 14 residues long. The germline CDR1 and CDR2 sequences are GTSNPN and SVGIG (reference sequence). The CDR3 loop reads CAWSWRLAGAEQYF. The DNA for the CDR3 is TGTGCCTGGAGTTGGAGACTAGCGGGAGCCGAGCAGTACTTC.

V gene TRBV27 combines with J gene TRBJ1-2; tentatively, D is TRBD1 (5 bases). The V gene lost 2 bases and the J gene lost 5 bases, with 9 bases spanning the gap. The CDR3 extends over 13 amino acids. The germline V gene has CDR1 MNHEY and CDR2 SMNVEV (reference sequence). The CDR3 DNA follows: TGTGCCAGCAGTTTACGGGGGGTTTATGGCTACACCTTC. Translated: CASSLRGVYGYTF.

Note on this clone: Other nucleotide sequences from this sample produce the same CDR3. The rearrangement uses TRBV27 and TRBJ2-7, with a weak D call TRBD1 (6 bases). The V and J ends lost 2 bases and 6 bases respectively, with 11 bases between them. The length of the CDR3 is 13 residues. Germline assignment: CDR1 MNHEY and CDR2 SMNVEV (reference sequence). CDR3 residues: CASSLNRAGEQYF. In nucleotides, the CDR3 is TGTGCCAGCAGTTTAAACAGGGCGGGCGAGCAGTACTTC.

This sequence joins TRBV4-1 and TRBJ2-4; TRBD1 or TRBD2 may be the D gene (6 bases each). The CDR3 has 15 residues. Per germline, CDR1 MGHRA and CDR2 YSYEKL. V gave up 4 bases and J gave up 3 bases, with 13 bases separating them. The CDR3 DNA is TGCGCCAGCAGCCCCGGAGAGGGGGGCAAAAACATTCAGTACTTC. Its translation: CASSPGEGGKNIQYF.

This CDR3 is CASSRTGTGVEPFF. CDR3 sequence (DNA): TGTGCCAGCAGCCGGACAGGGACAGGTGTGGAGCCTTTCTTT. V usage is TRBV14 and J usage is TRBJ1-1, with 8 bases identical to TRBD1. Per the germline V gene, CDR1 is SGHDN and CDR2 is FVKESK. This CDR3 has 14 amino acids. The V and J ends lost 4 bases and 12 bases, in that order; junction bases with no gene match: 13.

The chain couples TRBV6-2 or TRBV6-3 to TRBJ2-1, with TRBD2 identical over 13 bases. The CDR3 extends over 18 amino acids. Germline V gene lookup returns CDR1 MNHEY and CDR2 SVGEGT. Trimming removed 4 bases from V and 6 bases from J; junction bases left unmatched: 12. The CDR3 region has the DNA TGTGCCAGCAGTTCCTTCGGACTAGCGGGAGATATTACCAATGAGCAGTTCTTC. Its protein product is CASSSFGLAGDITNEQFF.

V gene TRBV5-1 combines with J gene TRBJ2-2; D perhaps matches TRBD2 (6 bases). Trimming shortened V by 7 bases and J by 0 bases, and 7 bases separated the two germline ends. The V gene's germline CDR1 is SGHRS and CDR2 YFSETQ. This CDR3 has 13 residues. The CDR3 is CASAGTNTGELFF. CDR3 DNA: TGCGCCAGCGCGGGGACGAACACCGGGGAGCTGTTTTTT.

This chain connects TRBV2 to TRBJ2-7; 13 positions agree with TRBD2. Trimming at V came to 6 bases and at J to 5 bases, leaving 16 bases not matched to a gene. The CDR3 consists of 18 residues. Germline CDR1 SNHLY, CDR2 FYNNEI. The CDR3 DNA reads TGTGCCAGCAGAAACGTCCGTCGGACTAGCGGGAGTGGGGACGAGCAGTACTTC. Translating gives CASRNVRRTSGSGDEQYF.

The CDR3, as DNA: TGTGCCAGCAGTTTGGCGGGAGGGCCGGCAGATACGCAGTATTTT. Its translation: CASSLAGGPADTQYF. The genes are TRBV27 and TRBJ2-3, with 9 bases fitting TRBD2. Germline values: CDR1 MNHEY, CDR2 SMNVEV (reference sequence). CDR3 length: 15 amino acids. V lost 3 bases to trimming and J lost 4 bases; unmatched junction nucleotides: 5.

The chain carries TRBV27 and TRBJ2-7; tentatively, D is TRBD2 (5 bases). This CDR3 has 16 residues. The ends were cut back, 4 bases at V and 5 bases at J, with 21 bases in the middle. CDR1 and CDR2 from the germline V gene are MNHEY and SMNVEV (reference sequence). Here the CDR3 reads CASSSSPGIPANEQYF. CDR3 nucleotide sequence: TGTGCCAGCAGTTCGTCCCCCGGGATCCCAGCCAACGAGCAGTACTTC.